The sequence of this T cell receptor (beta chain) was determined in a study of cytotoxic CD8 clonotypes in ibrutinib-treated CLL. Produced via immunoSEQ multiplex PCR; TCRdb's table is partial and in-frame only. The data contain about 130,000 clones, about 76% of them singletons. Findings and caveats of the study: Under treatment, the uncommon public clonotypes either contracted or remained stable.

About this clone: Its matching antigen is unknown.

Trimming left V 4 bases short and J 5 bases short, with 13 bases between. The CDR3 length is 14 residues. Germline V gene sequence: CDR1 SGHRS, CDR2 YFSETQ. The clonotype comes from a human donor with chronic lymphocytic leukemia. Sequenced here: PBMCs, sampled after 24 months of ibrutinib treatment. The chain couples TRBV5-1 to TRBJ2-1; the D gene is possibly TRBD2 (5 bases). The CDR3 is CASSHSDPDNEQFF. CDR3 coding DNA: TGCGCCAGCAGCCATAGCGACCCTGACAATGAGCAGTTCTTC.